The 18 T cell receptor beta chains presented below share a single source sample, sequenced in a study of Ad26.COV2.S vaccination and SARS-CoV-2 variants. Noted treatment: about 20 received Ad26.COV2.S at low or high dose, single or two shots; about 5 received placebo; per-sample allocation not given. Sample collection was performed on day 63 after the first vaccine or placebo injection. TCRdb's table, derived via immunoSEQ multiplex PCR, lists solely in-frame clones and lacks some. This sample has approximately 300,000 clones, with roughly 86% found just once. The sequencing here drew on peripheral blood, taken in a trial of Ad26.COV2.S vaccine versus placebo. The origin of the receptors is a person aged 18-60 years who received the Ad26.COV2.S COVID-19 vaccine or a placebo.

V is TRBV4-3 and J is TRBJ1-2; D not resolved. The CDR3 is made up of 15 amino acids. The ends were cut back, 0 bases at V and 3 bases at J, with 11 bases in the middle. CDR1 and CDR2 from the germline V gene are LGHNA and YSLEER. The CDR3 coding sequence is TGCGCCAGCAGCCAAGAAGCGGGTCAGGACTATGGCTACACCTTC. Translating gives CASSQEAGQDYGYTF.

This chain links TRBV18 with TRBJ1-1, with D uncertain. Germline V lookup: CDR1 KGHSH, CDR2 LQKENI. The length of the CDR3 is 16 residues. V was clipped by 2 bases and J by 0 bases, with 13 bases between them. DNA of the CDR3: TGTGCCAGCTCACCATCGGACGGGTACTTGAACACTGAAGCTTTCTTT. Its protein product is CASSPSDGYLNTEAFF.

The chain recombines TRBV12-5 with TRBJ1-2, with 7 bases matching TRBD1. Germline trimming cut 2 bases from V and 2 bases from J; bases unmatched to any gene: 11. Looked up from germline, CDR1 is LGHNT and CDR2 is FRNRAP. CDR3 size: 17 residues. CDR3 DNA sequence: TGTGCTAGTGGTTTGTCCCTTGGAAGGGGGCCCAACTATGGCTACACCTTC. Encoded protein: CASGLSLGRGPNYGYTF.

J is TRBJ1-1 and V is TRBV2; D remains ambiguous. Germline lookup yields CDR1 SNHLY and CDR2 FYNNEI. The V end lost 6 bases, the J end lost 4 bases, and 9 bases lay between the germline ends. The CDR3 runs to 12 residues. The CDR3 nucleotides are TGTGCCAGCAGACTACTCGGCACTGAAGCTTTCTTT. Its protein is CASRLLGTEAFF.

V and J are TRBV2 and TRBJ1-1; TRBD1 is a possible D gene (6 bases). This CDR3 contains 12 residues. In germline, CDR1 is SNHLY, CDR2 FYNNEI. The V and J ends lost 6 bases and 10 bases respectively, with 15 bases between them. The CDR3 is CASRPDRFVAFF. CDR3 in DNA: TGTGCCAGCAGGCCCGACAGGTTTGTAGCTTTCTTT.

The table lists this clone with a count of one. The J gene is TRBJ2-1, the V gene TRBV3-1 (or the pseudogene TRBV3-2); 10 bases align to TRBD1. In germline, CDR1 is LGHDT, CDR2 YNNKEL (reference sequence). V lost 3 bases, J lost 8 bases, and 7 bases stayed unmatched. The CDR3 contains 15 residues. The chain's CDR3 is CASSHSGTGVYEQFF. The CDR3 nucleotides are TGTGCCAGCAGCCACTCCGGGACAGGGGTTTATGAGCAGTTCTTC.

This chain connects TRBV5-1 to TRBJ2-5, with D tentatively TRBD1 or TRBD2 (5 bases each). The CDR3 runs to 14 residues. V was pared by 4 bases and J by 2 bases, with 12 bases between. In germline, CDR1 is SGHRS, CDR2 YFSETQ. The CDR3 spells CASSAGTAQETQYF. CDR3 nucleotides: TGCGCCAGCAGCGCCGGGACCGCGCAAGAGACCCAGTACTTC.

This chain uses TRBV7-2 with TRBJ2-2; tentatively, D is TRBD2 (6 bases). The CDR3 runs to 15 residues. Looked up from germline, CDR1 is SGHTA and CDR2 is FQGNSA. V lost 4 bases to trimming and J lost 0 bases, with 9 bases between them. CDR3 amino acids: CASSWRGPNTGELFF. CDR3 bases: TGTGCCAGCAGCTGGAGGGGTCCGAACACCGGGGAGCTGTTTTTT.

V and J are TRBV2 and TRBJ1-4; no firm D call. Germline CDR1 and CDR2: SNHLY and FYNNEI. The CDR3 extends over 15 amino acids. V lost 3 bases to trimming and J lost 7 bases, with 15 bases between them. The DNA for the CDR3 is TGTGCCAGCAGTGACAAGCGGAACCCCATTGAAAAACTGTTTTTT. It translates to CASSDKRNPIEKLFF.

The CDR3 DNA reads TGTGCCAGCAGCTTCGGACAATTGGCAACTAATGAAAAACTGTTTTTT. Translating gives CASSFGQLATNEKLFF. The V and J genes are TRBV9 and TRBJ1-4, with a possible D match to TRBD1 (5 bases). V was trimmed by 4 bases and J by 0 bases, leaving 13 bases between them. The CDR3 runs 16 residues. Germline V gives CDR1 SGDLS, CDR2 YYNGEE.

This chain uses TRBV5-1 with TRBJ1-1; D perhaps matches TRBD1 (5 bases). Germline loops: CDR1 SGHRS, CDR2 YFSETQ. The V end was cut by 4 bases, the J end by 0 bases, with 16 bases between. This CDR3 region has 16 residues. Here the CDR3 reads CASSVGDAPMNTEAFF. The CDR3 DNA reads as TGCGCCAGCAGCGTGGGGGACGCTCCCATGAACACTGAAGCTTTCTTT. Based on the CDR3 plus reference TRBV5-1 and TRBJ1-1, the full variable domain is KAGVTQTPRYLIKTRGQQVTLSCSPISGHRSVSWYQQTPGQGLQFLFEYFSETQRNKGNFPGRFSGRQFSNSRSEMNVSTLELGDSALYLCASSVGDAPMNTEAFFGQGTRLTVV.

The V and J genes are TRBV15 and TRBJ1-5, with D perhaps TRBD1 (6 bases). V lost 2 bases and J 5 bases, leaving 16 bases between the germline ends. The CDR3 is made up of 16 amino acids. Per the germline V gene, CDR1 is LNHNV and CDR2 is YYDKDF (reference sequence). CDR3 in amino acids: CATSRTFGGWDQPQHF. CDR3 nucleotides: TGTGCCACCAGCAGAACGTTCGGGGGCTGGGATCAGCCCCAGCATTTT.

This sequence joins TRBV7-2 and TRBJ2-7; 10 bases match TRBD2. Germline CDR1 SGHTA, CDR2 FQGNSA. J gave up 3 bases and V 5 bases, and 10 bases lay outside the gene matches. The CDR3 has 16 amino acids. CDR3 bases: TGTGCCAGCAGCCCAGCAGCGGGGGGGCCAGTCTACGAGCAGTACTTC. It encodes CASSPAAGGPVYEQYF.

In this sample, this clone turned up once. The V gene is TRBV3-1 (or the pseudogene TRBV3-2), the J gene TRBJ1-4, with 7 positions matching TRBD1. The length of the CDR3 is 16 residues. Unmatched junction bases numbered 4, after V lost 3 bases and J lost 0 bases. Germline loops: CDR1 LGHDT, CDR2 YNNKEL (reference sequence). CDR3 sequence (DNA): TGTGCCAGCAGCCAGGGGACAGCCTCAACTAATGAAAAACTGTTTTTT. Translating gives CASSQGTASTNEKLFF.

This clone was seen just once. The genes are TRBV19 and TRBJ2-1; a weak D match, TRBD2 (5 bases). V lost 5 bases and J 8 bases, leaving 16 bases between the germline ends. Germline V gives CDR1 LNHDA, CDR2 SQIVND (reference sequence). This CDR3 has 14 amino acids. The CDR3 DNA is TGTGCCAGTAGTCATATCGGAGGAAGCCATGAGCAGTTCTTC. This codes for CASSHIGGSHEQFF. Full variable domain (remainder filled in from reference TRBV19 and TRBJ2-1): DGGITQSPKYLFRKEGQNVTLSCEQNLNHDAMYWYRQDPGQGLRLIYYSQIVNDFQKGDIAEGYSVSREKKESFPLTVTSAQKNPTAFYLCASSHIGGSHEQFFGPGTRLTVL.

V gene TRBV4-2 combines with J gene TRBJ2-2; 12 bases agree with TRBD1. The length of the CDR3 is 21 residues. The germline gives CDR1 LGHNA, CDR2 YNFKEQ. V lost 4 bases to trimming and J lost 2 bases; unmatched junction nucleotides: 17. The CDR3 loop reads CASSPNSRDRGPLANTGELFF. The DNA of the CDR3 is TGTGCCAGCAGCCCTAATAGCCGGGACAGGGGGCCCTTAGCCAACACCGGGGAGCTGTTTTTT.

The genes are TRBV2 and TRBJ2-5, with D perhaps assigned TRBD1 or TRBD2 (5 bases each). Per germline, CDR1 SNHLY and CDR2 FYNNEI. V lost 8 bases to trimming and J lost 5 bases, with 12 bases between them. CDR3 length: 12 residues. This CDR3 is CASGTTGETQYF. The CDR3 nucleotides read TGTGCCAGCGGGACCACCGGGGAGACCCAGTACTTC.

The chain couples TRBV18 to TRBJ2-2, with D tentatively TRBD1 or TRBD2 (6 bases each). V was pared by 6 bases and J by 3 bases, with 14 bases between. Germline assignment: CDR1 KGHSH and CDR2 LQKENI. There are 15 residues in the CDR3. The CDR3, as DNA: TGTGCCAGCTCCCAATACAGGGAGGACACCGGGGAGCTGTTTTTT. This encodes CASSQYREDTGELFF.